Given below is one TCR beta chain in context. Its cognate antigen is unknown. This sample was included in a study of T cells in localized non-small cell lung cancer. Notes on the study in general: Out of the top 100 tumor clones, a median about 50 were seen in adjacent lung. Sequence data derive from only one tumor region, so heterogeneity remains possible.

CDR3 size: 16 residues. Germline CDR1 reads SGHNT; CDR2 reads YENEEA. Losses at the gene ends were 3 bases for V and 5 bases for J; bases not matched to a gene: 11. The protocol was immunoSEQ multiplex PCR, while the TCRdb copy is restricted to in-frame clones and leaves out a portion. The sample shows roughly 25,000 clones, roughly 91% of them seen only once. Sequencing used peripheral blood, obtained before any cancer treatment. This clonotype originated in a woman aged 40-75 years with stage I lung adenocarcinoma. The chain employs TRBV11-3 and TRBJ2-5, with 8 bases aligning to TRBD1. The CDR3 here is CASSLPSGGAVETQYF. The CDR3 DNA is TGTGCCAGCAGCTTGCCATCAGGGGGCGCGGTGGAGACCCAGTACTTC.